These T cell receptor beta chains were read from a single sample in a study of early T cells in non-severe SARS-CoV-2 infection. TCRdb ran MiXCR on the 5' RACE reads and lists one entry per CDR3 protein. Of tens of thousands of distinct CDR3 sequences listed, around 7% are singletons. The sample comprised whole blood. The receptors originated from an adult who was a healthcare worker with PCR-confirmed SARS-CoV-2 infection or an uninfected control (not recorded which). Both conserved end residues are part of each CDR3. The D gene is left open where the match is weak. The size of a clone is reported for some rows only, either as once, few or many, or as a class for expanded clones.

v_call	clone_size	d_call	j_call	cdr3_nt	cdr3_aa
TRBV18	many	-	TRBJ1-2	TGTGCCAGCTCACCAGACGACAGTTACTATGGCTACACCTTC	CASSPDDSYYGYTF
TRBV24-1	few	-	TRBJ2-3	TGTGCCACCAGTGATCGGACCTTCGATACGCAGTATTTT	CATSDRTFDTQYF
TRBV18	many	TRBD1	TRBJ2-3	TGTGCCAGCTCGTCCGACAGGGTGGCCCCAGATACGCAGTATTTT	CASSSDRVAPDTQYF
TRBV6-6	-	TRBD1	TRBJ1-3	TGTGCCAGCAGTTCCGCGGGACAGGGGGCCTCTGGAAACACCATATATTTT	CASSSAGQGASGNTIYF
TRBV25-1	many	-	TRBJ1-6	TGTGCCAGCAGTGGGGACACCGCCGCTAATTCACCCCTCCACTTT	CASSGDTAANSPLHF
TRBV19	-	TRBD2	TRBJ2-1	TGTGCCACCATAGCGGGGGGCTCCTACAATGAGCAGTTCTTC	CATIAGGSYNEQFF
TRBV11-2	few	-	TRBJ1-3	TGTGCCAGCAGCTTAGGGATATCCTCTGGAAACACCATATATTTT	CASSLGISSGNTIYF
TRBV7-2	few	-	TRBJ2-1	TGTGCCAGCAGCTTGGGATGGGGGTCTAATGAGCAGTTCTTC	CASSLGWGSNEQFF
TRBV30	many	-	TRBJ2-7	TGTGCCTGGAGTGTAGTCTACCGAACCTACGAGCAGTACTTC	CAWSVVYRTYEQYF
TRBV5-8	many	TRBD2	TRBJ2-1	TGTGCCAGCAGCGCAGGACTAGCGGGAGGAAATGAGCAGTTCTTC	CASSAGLAGGNEQFF
TRBV29-1	-	-	TRBJ1-2	TGCAGCGTTGGCCCACTTCTTGACTATGGCTACACCTTC	CSVGPLLDYGYTF
TRBV12-3/TRBV12-4	many	-	TRBJ1-3	TGTGCCAGCAGTTTCCTTGGTACAGACTCTGGAAACACCATATATTTT	CASSFLGTDSGNTIYF
TRBV7-3	many	-	TRBJ1-1	TGTGCCAGCAAACGTCAGGAGAACACTGAAGCTTTCTTT	CASKRQENTEAFF
TRBV29-1	-	-	TRBJ1-1	TGCAGCGTAGGACAGCTTAACACTGAAGCTTTCTTT	CSVGQLNTEAFF
TRBV4-1	-	TRBD1	TRBJ1-1	TGCGCCAGCAGCCAAGGGGGTCCAGGGGGAAAGGGCACTGAAGCTTTCTTT	CASSQGGPGGKGTEAFF
TRBV6-6	many	-	TRBJ1-1	TGTGCCAGCAGTTACTCGCGGACAGCTACGAACTCTGAAGCTTTCTTT	CASSYSRTATNSEAFF
TRBV18	many	-	TRBJ1-1	TGTGCCAGCTCACCGCAACAGGACGGGGCTTTCTTT	CASSPQQDGAFF
TRBV30	many	-	TRBJ2-5	TGTGCCTGGAGTGTAATGGCGGAACTCCAAGAGACCCAGTACTTC	CAWSVMAELQETQYF
TRBV6-4	many	-	TRBJ1-5	TGTGCCAGCAGTGAGGGACATAGCAATCAGCCCCAGCATTTT	CASSEGHSNQPQHF
TRBV5-4	-	TRBD1	TRBJ2-3	TGTGCCAGCAGCCCACCGGGACAGAGCACAGATACGCAGTATTTT	CASSPPGQSTDTQYF
TRBV28	few	TRBD1	TRBJ2-5	TGTGCCAGCAGTTCTGTAGGGACAGTCCAAGAGACCCAGTACTTC	CASSSVGTVQETQYF
TRBV12-3/TRBV12-4	many	-	TRBJ1-2	TGTGCCAGCAGTTTTGACGGTTATGGCTACACCTTC	CASSFDGYGYTF